The 21 T cell receptor beta chains below all came from one sample that was sequenced in a study of blood T cell repertoires in COVID-19. Sequencing used immunoSEQ multiplex PCR; TCRdb keeps in-frame clones, though not all of them. This sample has under 250,000 clones; roughly 81% occur once, and the top ten carry 6.5% to 9%. The sample consisted of peripheral blood. All receptors derive from a woman between 50 and 59 years old with active or convalescent COVID-19.

DNA of the CDR3: TGTGCCACTAAAGGACTAGCGGGATTCACAGATACGCAGTATTTT. Translation gives CATKGLAGFTDTQYF. The chain is built from TRBV19 and TRBJ2-3; 12 bases are a match to TRBD2. V gave up 10 bases and J gave up 2 bases; unmatched junction bases: 7. Per germline, CDR1 LNHDA and CDR2 SQIVND (reference sequence). This CDR3 region has 15 residues.

The CDR3 region has the DNA TGTGCCAGCAGTGATACTAGCGGGACCCCATACAATGAGCAGTTCTTC. This translates into CASSDTSGTPYNEQFF. The V call is TRBV6-4, the J call TRBJ2-1; 10 bases are a match to TRBD2. There are 16 residues in the CDR3. Germline lookup yields CDR1 MRHNA and CDR2 SNTAGT. Trimming at V came to 3 bases and at J to 4 bases, leaving 6 bases not matched to a gene.

Written as DNA, the CDR3 is TGTGCCACCCCGGGACACAGCTCAGGAAACACCATATATTTT. It codes for CATPGHSSGNTIYF. The rearrangement links TRBV24-1 to TRBJ1-3; possibly TRBD1 for D (6 bases). The V gene's germline CDR1 is KGHDR and CDR2 SFDVKD. V lost 9 bases and J lost 4, with 15 bases in between. CDR3 size: 14 residues.

In this sample, this clone turned up many times. Other DNA sequences in this sample translate to the same CDR3. V and J are TRBV5-1 and TRBJ1-5; 8 bases match TRBD1. Per the germline V gene, CDR1 is SGHRS and CDR2 is YFSETQ. The CDR3 loop spans 14 amino acids. V gave up 3 bases and J gave up 5 bases; unmatched junction bases: 4. The CDR3 DNA reads TGCGCCAGCAGCTCAGGACAGGGCGATCAGCCCCAGCATTTT. Translated: CASSSGQGDQPQHF.

CDR3 bases: TGTGCCAGTAGTATCAGACTAGCGGGAGTGGCGGATACGCAGTATTTT. Protein product: CASSIRLAGVADTQYF. This chain joins TRBV19 and TRBJ2-3; 12 bases agree with TRBD2. This CDR3 is built from 16 residues. Germline loops: CDR1 LNHDA, CDR2 SQIVND (reference sequence). J gave up 6 bases and V 3 bases, and 7 bases lay outside the gene matches.

The J gene is TRBJ2-7, the V gene TRBV27; 10 bases agree with TRBD1. Trimming removed 5 bases from V and 3 bases from J; junction bases left unmatched: 7. Germline-derived CDR1 and CDR2 are MNHEY and SMNVEV (reference sequence). The CDR3 length is 15 residues. CDR3 protein: CASSGPGTGVYEQYF. As DNA, the CDR3 is TGTGCCAGCAGTGGTCCCGGGACAGGGGTCTACGAGCAGTACTTC.

The genes are TRBV6-5 and TRBJ2-1; D is unclear. Germline V lookup: CDR1 MNHEY, CDR2 SVGAGI. This CDR3 has 13 residues. Trimming left V 7 bases short and J 10 bases short, with 17 bases between. The CDR3 here is CASKMVLVGEQFF. The CDR3 nucleotides are TGTGCCAGCAAAATGGTGCTAGTTGGCGAGCAGTTCTTC.

The J gene is TRBJ2-5, the V gene TRBV28; D may be TRBD1 (5 bases). V was trimmed by 4 bases and J by 5 bases, leaving 26 bases between them. The CDR3 runs 18 residues. CDR1 is MDHEN and CDR2 is SYDVKM in the germline V gene. The CDR3 DNA is TGTGCCAGCAGTTCCTCTCCAGGGTTGGGATTTTTAGGGGAGACCCAGTACTTC. It translates to CASSSSPGLGFLGETQYF.

This chain uses TRBV6-1 with TRBJ1-6, with TRBD1 matching 9 bases. This CDR3 comprises 16 residues. The germline CDR1 and CDR2 sequences are MNHNS and SASEGT. V lost 3 bases, J lost 7 bases, and 7 bases stayed unmatched. The CDR3 reads CASSEDRGWRNSPLHF. The CDR3 DNA reads as TGTGCCAGCAGTGAGGACAGGGGATGGCGGAATTCACCCCTCCACTTT.

V is TRBV13 and J is TRBJ1-3, with D tentatively TRBD1 (5 bases). The V gene's germline CDR1 is PRHDT and CDR2 FYEKMQ (reference sequence). V was trimmed by 0 bases and J by 4 bases, leaving 16 bases between them. The CDR3 has 17 amino acids. The CDR3 DNA follows: TGTGCCAGCAGCTTAGGAAAGGGGAAGAGAGAAGGAAACACCATATATTTT. It encodes CASSLGKGKREGNTIYF.

V gene TRBV7-2 combines with J gene TRBJ2-2; D is uncertain. Trimming cost V 5 bases and J 3 bases, with 10 bases left between them. Germline loops: CDR1 SGHTA, CDR2 FQGNSA. The CDR3 spans 14 residues. Here the CDR3 DNA reads TGTGCCAGCAGCCCTCTGGCTTACACCGGGGAGCTGTTTTTT. It encodes CASSPLAYTGELFF. The complete variable domain, with remaining parts taken from reference TRBV7-2 and TRBJ2-2, reads GAGVSQSPSNKVTEKGKDVELRCDPISGHTALYWYRQSLGQGLEFLIYFQGNSAPDKSGLPSDRFSAERTGGSVSTLTIQRTQQEDSAVYLCASSPLAYTGELFFGEGSRLTVL.

This clone occurred once. The chain combines TRBV5-8 with TRBJ2-7; possibly TRBD1 for D (6 bases). CDR1 is SGHTS and CDR2 is YDEGEE in the germline V gene. V was clipped by 0 bases and J by 6 bases, with 13 bases between them. The CDR3 loop spans 14 amino acids. DNA for the CDR3: TGTGCCAGCAGCTTGGGGACAGTCATCGGCGAGCAGTACGTC. Translated: CASSLGTVIGEQYV.

The chain carries TRBV10-3 and TRBJ1-2, with 7 bases lining up with TRBD1. This CDR3 spans 17 amino acids. From germline, CDR1 is ENHRY and CDR2 SYGVKD. V dropped 2 bases and J dropped 4; count of bases not matched to a gene: 13. The CDR3 region has the DNA TGTGCCATCAGTGAGAGGGGGCGCGATATGACGGGCTATGGCTACACCTTC. This sequence encodes CAISERGRDMTGYGYTF.

The chain combines TRBV19 with TRBJ2-3; D gene unclear. Trimming removed 7 bases from V and 2 bases from J, with 13 bases in between. This CDR3 is 14 amino acids long. Germline CDR1 and CDR2: LNHDA and SQIVND (reference sequence). CDR3 sequence: CASTPEQPTDTQYF. In nucleotides, the CDR3 is TGTGCCAGTACTCCAGAACAGCCCACAGATACGCAGTATTTT.

This clone came up once. V and J are TRBV5-6 and TRBJ2-1, with 14 bases lining up with TRBD2. The CDR3 covers 17 residues. Germline assignment: CDR1 SGHDT and CDR2 YYEEEE. J gave up 4 bases and V 4 bases, and 7 bases lay outside the gene matches. CDR3: CASSGPGLAGGYNEQFF. The CDR3 nucleotides are TGTGCCAGCAGCGGCCCAGGACTAGCGGGGGGATACAATGAGCAGTTCTTC.

The chain carries TRBV5-4 and TRBJ1-2, with D possibly matching TRBD1 (6 bases). Germline V gives CDR1 SGHNT, CDR2 YYREEE (reference sequence). The CDR3 has 15 amino acids. Trimming left V 0 bases short and J 4 bases short, with 13 bases between. Here the CDR3 reads CASSLAMDRPYGYTF. Written as DNA, the CDR3 is TGTGCCAGCAGCTTGGCGATGGACAGACCCTATGGCTACACCTTC. The full variable domain, with the rest looked up from reference TRBV5-4 and TRBJ1-2, is ETGVTQSPTHLIKTRGQQVTLRCSSQSGHNTVSWYQQALGQGPQFIFQYYREEENGRGNFPPRFSGLQFPNYSSELNVNALELDDSALYLCASSLAMDRPYGYTFGSGTRLTVV.

The rearrangement uses TRBV2 and TRBJ1-1, with D uncertain. This CDR3 is built from 12 residues. CDR1 SNHLY and CDR2 FYNNEI come from the germline V gene. Trimming shortened V by 7 bases and J by 4 bases, and 10 bases separated the two germline ends. CDR3 in DNA: TGTGCCAGCACCGCGGGAGGCACTGAAGCTTTCTTT. It yields the protein CASTAGGTEAFF.

CDR3 region: CSVEGSGSTEQYF. The CDR3 bases are TGCAGCGTTGAAGGTAGCGGGAGCACCGAGCAGTACTTC. The gene calls are TRBV29-1 and TRBJ2-7; TRBD2 aligns across 9 bases. The CDR3 length is 13 residues. V shed 1 base, J shed 6 bases, and the junction held 4 bases outside the gene matches. The germline V gene has CDR1 SQVTM and CDR2 ANQGSEA.

This clone was recorded once. V usage is TRBV29-1 and J usage is TRBJ2-3; the D gene is possibly TRBD1 (6 bases). There are 13 residues in the CDR3. Germline CDR1 reads SQVTM; CDR2 reads ANQGSEA. The germline V and J ends were trimmed by 3 bases and 5 bases, with 12 bases remaining between them. In DNA, the CDR3 is TGCAGCGTTGACAGGGGTGGGGAAGATACGCAGTATTTT. Its translation is CSVDRGGEDTQYF.

This clone was detected a few times. The gene calls are TRBV2 and TRBJ2-2, with TRBD1 matching 8 bases. Germline CDR1 SNHLY, CDR2 FYNNEI. CDR3 length equals 15 residues. V shed 2 bases and J 3 bases; nucleotides not matched to a gene: 2. CDR3 sequence (DNA): TGTGCCAGCAGTGAACAGGACAGGGACACCGGGGAGCTGTTTTTT. Translation: CASSEQDRDTGELFF.

The V gene is TRBV6-5, the J gene TRBJ2-7; 9 positions agree with TRBD2. V shed 6 bases, J shed 6 bases, and the junction held 12 bases outside the gene matches. Germline CDR1 reads MNHEY; CDR2 reads SVGAGI. There are 15 residues in the CDR3. The CDR3 nucleotides read TGTGCCAGCAGCATCACAGTAGCGGGAGTTGGCGAGCAGTACTTC. It yields the protein CASSITVAGVGEQYF.